The 17 T cell receptor beta chains below all came from one sample that was sequenced in a study of T cells in Graves' hyperthyroidism and ophthalmopathy. Regions amplified from RNA transcripts were the TCR beta CDR3 regions. The HTBI primer set was used in a first-round RT-PCR of the TCR CDR3. TCRdb reprocessed the multiplex PCR reads with MiXCR, giving one entry per CDR3 protein. The profile covers about 530,000 distinct CDR3 sequences, with about 15% appearing a single time and under 20% taken by the ten largest. Material: blood. The receptors originated from a woman under 30 with Graves' ophthalmopathy.

This clonotype has a handful of counts. CDR3 sequence: CASSLGQGEQKLFF. The CDR3 nucleotides are TGTGCCAGCAGCTTGGGACAGGGGGAACAAAAACTGTTTTTT. V gene TRBV13 combines with J gene TRBJ1-4, with 11 nucleotides matching TRBD1. This CDR3 is 14 amino acids long. The germline CDR1 and CDR2 sequences are PRHDT and FYEKMQ (reference sequence). Germline trimming cut 3 bases from V and 9 bases from J; bases unmatched to any gene: 3.

This clonotype was seen a handful of times. This chain uses TRBV5-4 with TRBJ2-5; TRBD2 aligns across 12 bases. The junction had 5 bases not matched to a gene; V was cut back by 0 bases and J by 2 bases. Germline V gene data show CDR1 as SGHNT and CDR2 as YYREEE (reference sequence). The CDR3 extends over 17 amino acids. CDR3: CASSLGVLAGGQETQYF. CDR3 DNA: TGTGCCAGCAGCTTGGGGGTACTAGCGGGGGGACAAGAGACCCAGTACTTC.

There are many counts of this clonotype. V is TRBV30 and J is TRBJ2-7, with D perhaps TRBD2 (5 bases). Germline lookup yields CDR1 GTSNPN and CDR2 SVGIG (reference sequence). The CDR3 spans 13 residues. Between the trimmed V and J ends, which lost 3 bases and 3 bases, there was a span of 12 bases. The CDR3 region is CAWRADGDYEQYF. The CDR3 DNA reads TGTGCCTGGAGGGCGGACGGGGACTACGAGCAGTACTTC.

This clonotype was recorded a few times. V gene TRBV5-4 combines with J gene TRBJ2-5; 7 bases are a match to TRBD1. Germline CDR1 reads SGHNT; CDR2 reads YYREEE (reference sequence). V dropped 4 bases and J dropped 1; count of bases not matched to a gene: 4. The CDR3 has 14 residues. The CDR3 loop is CASSAGTVQETQYF. DNA of the CDR3: TGTGCCAGCAGCGCTGGGACAGTCCAAGAGACCCAGTACTTC.

V usage is TRBV20-1 and J usage is TRBJ2-7; D is perhaps TRBD1 (6 bases). V was cut by 4 bases and J by 3 bases, with 16 bases left in between. This CDR3 has 14 amino acids. Germline CDR1 is DFQATT and CDR2 is SNEGSKA (reference sequence). CDR3 protein: CSAIRQVEDYEQYF. The CDR3, as DNA: TGCAGTGCTATAAGACAGGTCGAGGACTACGAGCAGTACTTC.

The V and J genes are TRBV6-2 or TRBV6-3 and TRBJ2-1; TRBD2 matches 8 bases. Germline V gene sequence: CDR1 MNHEY, CDR2 SVGEGT. The V segment lost 8 bases and the J segment 4 bases; nucleotides outside the gene matches: 13. The CDR3 extends over 16 amino acids. The CDR3 nucleotides are TGTGCCAGCGCTGATTCTCGGGGGGGGGGATACAATGAGCAGTTCTTC. It translates to CASADSRGGGYNEQFF.

This clonotype showed up many times. This sequence joins TRBV6-2 or TRBV6-3 and TRBJ1-2, with D possibly matching TRBD1 (5 bases). Trimming stripped 2 bases from V and 8 bases from J, with 6 bases between. CDR1 MNHEY and CDR2 SVGEGT come from the germline V gene. The CDR3 covers 11 residues. CDR3: CASSYGDGYTF. The CDR3 DNA follows: TGTGCCAGCAGTTACGGGGACGGCTACACCTTC.

There are many counts of this clonotype. V gene TRBV20-1 combines with J gene TRBJ2-7; D remains ambiguous. Trimming shortened V by 5 bases and J by 2 bases, and 13 bases separated the two germline ends. Germline CDR1 DFQATT, CDR2 SNEGSKA (reference sequence). The CDR3 runs 13 residues. In nucleotides, the CDR3 is TGCAGTGCTGACACGCGACAAACCTACGAGCAGTACTTC. Translating gives CSADTRQTYEQYF.

In this sample, this clonotype turned up many times. The chain uses TRBV6-5 and TRBJ1-1; D may be TRBD1 (5 bases). This CDR3 is built from 13 residues. Trimming shortened V by 2 bases and J by 3 bases, and 7 bases separated the two germline ends. Per germline, CDR1 MNHEY and CDR2 SVGAGI. The CDR3 nucleotides read TGTGCCAGCAGTTACGGGACCCACACTGAAGCTTTCTTT. It codes for CASSYGTHTEAFF.

This chain links TRBV29-1 with TRBJ2-7; D unresolved. V gave up 6 bases and J gave up 2 bases, with 14 bases separating them. This CDR3 is 13 amino acids long. CDR1 and CDR2 (germline): SQVTM, ANQGSEA. CDR3: CSVRVMDAYEQYF. The DNA for the CDR3 is TGCAGCGTCCGGGTGATGGATGCCTACGAGCAGTACTTC.

The chain carries TRBV10-3 and TRBJ2-3; TRBD1 matches at 7 bases. CDR3 length: 16 residues. J was trimmed by 0 bases and V by 2 bases; bases with no gene match: 5. Per germline, CDR1 ENHRY and CDR2 SYGVKD. CDR3 coding DNA: TGTGCCATCAGTGAGGGCAGGGGGTATAGCACAGATACGCAGTATTTT. It yields the protein CAISEGRGYSTDTQYF.

The chain links TRBV7-6 to TRBJ2-1, with 10 positions matching TRBD2. This CDR3 is 19 amino acids long. Germline V CDR1 and CDR2: SGHVS, FNYEAQ. Losses at the gene ends were 0 bases for V and 4 bases for J; bases not matched to a gene: 12. The CDR3 DNA is TGTGCCAGCAGCTTAGCGCTAAAAGGGCTAGCGGGAGAATACAATGAGCAGTTCTTC. This sequence encodes CASSLALKGLAGEYNEQFF.

The V gene is TRBV3-1, the J gene TRBJ2-5; D is undetermined. The V end was cut by 4 bases, the J end by 1 base, with 7 bases between. From germline, CDR1 is LGHDT and CDR2 YNNKEL (reference sequence). This CDR3 contains 13 residues. CDR3: CASSRVVQETQYF. Written as DNA, the CDR3 is TGTGCCAGCAGCCGGGTAGTCCAAGAGACCCAGTACTTC.

As DNA, the CDR3 is TGTGCCAGCAGCCTCAAGGGCAAAGGCCCCACTGAAGCTTTCTTT. Protein sequence: CASSLKGKGPTEAFF. V and J are TRBV7-4 and TRBJ1-1; D unresolved. Looked up from germline, CDR1 is SGHVT and CDR2 is SQSDAQ. Trimming cost V 5 bases and J 4 bases, with 17 bases left between them. This CDR3 comprises 15 residues.

This clonotype was detected only a few times. V is TRBV20-1 and J is TRBJ2-1; the match to TRBD2 covers 8 bases. The V segment lost 7 bases and the J segment 7 bases; nucleotides outside the gene matches: 6. This CDR3 comprises 12 residues. In germline, CDR1 is DFQATT, CDR2 SNEGSKA (reference sequence). CDR3 nucleotides: TGCAGTGGCGGGCGGGGGGAAAATGAGCAGTTCTTC. Its translation: CSGGRGENEQFF.

This clonotype was found many times. CDR3 DNA: TGTGCCATCCGGACTAGCGGGTATAGCACAGATACGCAGTATTTT. This codes for CAIRTSGYSTDTQYF. This sequence joins TRBV28 and TRBJ2-3; 11 nucleotides align to TRBD2. V dropped 10 bases and J dropped 0; count of bases not matched to a gene: 6. Germline V gene data show CDR1 as MDHEN and CDR2 as SYDVKM. The CDR3 loop spans 15 amino acids.

This clonotype was seen only a few times. CDR3 loop: CSANHLGQNTGELFF. CDR3 sequence (DNA): TGCAGTGCTAACCACCTGGGACAGAACACCGGGGAGCTGTTTTTT. The rearrangement uses TRBV20-1 and TRBJ2-2; D perhaps matches TRBD1 (6 bases). The V end lost 4 bases, the J end lost 1 base, and 13 bases lay between the germline ends. Germline assignment: CDR1 DFQATT and CDR2 SNEGSKA (reference sequence). This CDR3 comprises 15 residues.